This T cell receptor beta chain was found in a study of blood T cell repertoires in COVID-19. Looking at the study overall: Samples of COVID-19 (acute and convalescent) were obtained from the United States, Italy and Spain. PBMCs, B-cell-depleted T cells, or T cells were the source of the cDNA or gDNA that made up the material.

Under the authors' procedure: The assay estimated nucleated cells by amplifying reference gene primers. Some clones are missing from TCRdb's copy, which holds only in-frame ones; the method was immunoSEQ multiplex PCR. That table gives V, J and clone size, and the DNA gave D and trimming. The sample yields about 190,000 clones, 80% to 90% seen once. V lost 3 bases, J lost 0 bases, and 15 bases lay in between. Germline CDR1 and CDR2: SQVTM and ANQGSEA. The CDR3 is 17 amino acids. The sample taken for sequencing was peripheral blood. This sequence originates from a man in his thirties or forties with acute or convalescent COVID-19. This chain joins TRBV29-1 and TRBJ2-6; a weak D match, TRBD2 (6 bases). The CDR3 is CSVDAGRISSGANVLTF. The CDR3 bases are TGCAGCGTTGACGCGGGACGCATCAGCTCTGGGGCCAACGTCCTGACTTTC.